The present T cell receptor (beta chain) was sequenced within a study of spatial heterogeneity in lung cancer. Study conclusions and caveats: Counts of expanded alpha and beta TCRs within tumors tracked the tumor nonsynonymous mutation count.

Time point specified: sample taken at primary tumor resection. Every TCR cDNA molecule carried a tag that served as a unique molecular identifier. TCRdb recomputed calls from the 5' RACE reads with MiXCR, one row per CDR3 protein. The table has about 25,000 distinct CDR3 sequences, 8% to 10% seen once. The CDR3 is 18 amino acids. Germline V gene sequence: CDR1 SGHRS, CDR2 YFSETQ. The ends lost 0 bases at V and 3 bases at J; junction bases unmatched: 10. This clonotype was seen many times. Its antigen is undetermined. The sequence was collected from a male donor with early-stage non-small cell lung cancer. The chain combines TRBV5-1 with TRBJ2-1; 9 bases agree with TRBD2. The source was lung tumor tissue, collected at surgery. The CDR3 is CASSLVPGTSLFYNEQFF. The CDR3 region has the DNA TGCGCCAGCAGCTTGGTCCCTGGGACTAGCTTGTTCTACAATGAGCAGTTCTTC. Based on the CDR3 plus reference TRBV5-1 and TRBJ2-1, the full variable domain is KAGVTQTPRYLIKTRGQQVTLSCSPISGHRSVSWYQQTPGQGLQFLFEYFSETQRNKGNFPGRFSGRQFSNSRSEMNVSTLELGDSALYLCASSLVPGTSLFYNEQFFGPGTRLTVL.